Listed here are 21 T cell receptor beta chains from one sample, sequenced in a study of blood T cell repertoires in COVID-19. Produced via immunoSEQ multiplex PCR; TCRdb's table is partial and in-frame only. The table shows roughly 290,000 clones, with about 89% occurring only once. The sequencing input was PBMCs or T cells enriched from blood (not recorded which). The origin of the receptors is a woman in her thirties or forties who had recovered from COVID-19.

The rearrangement links TRBV9 to TRBJ1-4; 7 bases agree with TRBD1. With V trimmed by 0 bases and J by 3 bases, 5 bases remained unmatched. The CDR3 contains 16 residues. CDR1 is SGDLS and CDR2 is YYNGEE in the germline V gene. The CDR3 DNA sequence: TGTGCCAGCAGCGTAGCTTCGGGACAGCCTAATGAAAAACTGTTTTTT. Protein sequence: CASSVASGQPNEKLFF. The whole variable domain, remainder taken from reference TRBV9 and TRBJ1-4, is DSGVTQTPKHLITATGQRVTLRCSPRSGDLSVYWYQQSLDQGLQFLIQYYNGEERAKGNILERFSAQQFPDLHSELNLSSLELGDSALYFCASSVASGQPNEKLFFGSGTQLSVL.

This clone has more than one count but fewer than ten. This chain links TRBV6-2 or TRBV6-3 with TRBJ2-5; D is possibly TRBD2 (5 bases). Trimming took off 4 bases at V and 4 bases at J, with 13 bases between the two ends. The CDR3 consists of 14 residues. Germline V gene sequence: CDR1 MNHEY, CDR2 SVGEGT. CDR3: CASSLIIRGETQYF. Here the CDR3 DNA reads TGTGCCAGCAGTTTGATTATCCGGGGAGAGACCCAGTACTTC.

The chain uses TRBV5-5 and TRBJ1-2; 11 nucleotides line up with TRBD1. Germline CDR1 is SGHKS and CDR2 is YYEKEE (reference sequence). Trimming took 4 bases from V and 5 from J; bases not matched to a gene: 7. CDR3 length: 15 residues. CDR3 amino acids: CASSGGTGGGYGYTF. The DNA for the CDR3 is TGTGCCAGCAGCGGTGGGACAGGGGGGGGATATGGCTACACCTTC. Together with reference TRBV5-5 and TRBJ1-2, the CDR3 gives the full variable domain: DAGVTQSPTHLIKTRGQQVTLRCSPISGHKSVSWYQQVLGQGPQFIFQYYEKEERGRGNFPDRFSARQFPNYSSELNVNALLLGDSALYLCASSGGTGGGYGYTFGSGTRLTVV.

The chain uses TRBV28 and TRBJ1-2; D not resolved. The CDR3 runs 13 residues. Trimming took off 7 bases at V and 8 bases at J, with 17 bases between the two ends. In germline, CDR1 is MDHEN, CDR2 SYDVKM. The CDR3 is CASTIFEGRGYTF. In DNA form, the CDR3 reads TGTGCCAGCACCATCTTTGAGGGCCGGGGCTACACCTTC.

The chain employs TRBV13 and TRBJ1-1; D call uncertain. The length of the CDR3 is 16 residues. Germline loops: CDR1 PRHDT, CDR2 FYEKMQ (reference sequence). The V gene lost 5 bases and the J gene lost 3 bases, with 19 bases spanning the gap. The DNA of the CDR3 is TGTGCCAGCAGCCCCCCCGGAGGACGGAAGTACACTGAAGCTTTCTTT. It encodes CASSPPGGRKYTEAFF.

CDR3 nucleotides: TGCAGTGCTAGTGGGACTAGCGGGAGTAACTACGAGCAGTACTTC. It translates to CSASGTSGSNYEQYF. The chain couples TRBV20-1 to TRBJ2-7; 14 positions agree with TRBD2. The CDR3 has 15 amino acids. Germline trimming cut 3 bases from V and 3 bases from J; bases unmatched to any gene: 4. Looked up from germline, CDR1 is DFQATT and CDR2 is SNEGSKA (reference sequence).

The chain is built from TRBV19 and TRBJ2-1, with D possibly TRBD2 on 6 matching bases. The CDR3 contains 16 residues. CDR1 and CDR2 (germline): LNHDA, SQIVND (reference sequence). V lost 4 bases and J 0 bases, leaving 13 bases between the germline ends. For the CDR3, the DNA is TGTGCCAGTAGTAGCCCAGGTAGCGGCTCCTACAATGAGCAGTTCTTC. Translated, it gives CASSSPGSGSYNEQFF. The entire variable domain, with the rest obtained from reference TRBV19 and TRBJ2-1, is as follows: DGGITQSPKYLFRKEGQNVTLSCEQNLNHDAMYWYRQDPGQGLRLIYYSQIVNDFQKGDIAEGYSVSREKKESFPLTVTSAQKNPTAFYLCASSSPGSGSYNEQFFGPGTRLTVL.

The chain links TRBV18 to TRBJ2-2; D is ambiguous. CDR3 length: 15 amino acids. Trimming pared 0 bases from V and 2 bases from J, leaving 7 bases between. CDR1 is KGHSH and CDR2 is LQKENI in the germline V gene. This chain's CDR3 is CASSPPGSNTGELFF. The DNA of the CDR3 is TGTGCCAGCTCACCACCGGGCTCAAACACCGGGGAGCTGTTTTTT.

V is TRBV7-3 and J is TRBJ2-1; D uncertain. Germline CDR1 reads SGHTA; CDR2 reads FQGTGA. Trimming shortened V by 10 bases and J by 0 bases, and 13 bases separated the two germline ends. The CDR3 is made up of 14 amino acids. For the CDR3, the DNA is TGTGCCACGAGTACCTACCCCTCCTACAATGAGCAGTTCTTC. Amino acid sequence: CATSTYPSYNEQFF.

This clone was found once. The V gene is TRBV30, the J gene TRBJ1-2; no definite D call. This CDR3 contains 14 residues. Between the trimmed V and J ends, which lost 5 bases and 13 bases, there was a span of 26 bases. CDR1 GTSNPN and CDR2 SVGIG come from the germline V gene (reference sequence). The CDR3 spells CAWGPGGSRSSPTF. DNA for the CDR3: TGTGCCTGGGGCCCTGGCGGCAGCCGTTCTTCGCCCACCTTC.

The table lists this clone with a count of one. The chain combines TRBV11-2 with TRBJ2-3, with 10 bases lining up with TRBD2. Germline V gene lookup returns CDR1 SGHAT and CDR2 FQNNGV. The length of the CDR3 is 17 residues. V lost 3 bases to trimming and J lost 2 bases; unmatched junction nucleotides: 8. In DNA form, the CDR3 reads TGTGCCAGCAGCTTGGGAGCGGGGGGGCTAATCACAGATACGCAGTATTTT. This sequence encodes CASSLGAGGLITDTQYF.

The sample holds one count of this clone. The V and J genes are TRBV18 and TRBJ2-1, with TRBD2 matching 14 bases. This CDR3 is built from 19 residues. Germline CDR1 is KGHSH and CDR2 is LQKENI. With 2 bases clipped from V and 9 bases from J, the junction kept 15 bases outside the gene matches. CDR3 region: CASSPKVTSGRVERSEQFF. As DNA, the CDR3 is TGTGCCAGCTCACCAAAAGTGACTAGCGGGAGGGTTGAAAGGAGTGAGCAGTTCTTC.

The gene calls are TRBV6-5 and TRBJ2-3; D gene unclear. The V end lost 2 bases, the J end lost 1 base, and 7 bases lay between the germline ends. This CDR3 comprises 14 residues. In germline, CDR1 is MNHEY, CDR2 SVGAGI. CDR3 sequence reads: CASSYGQRTDTQYF. The CDR3, as DNA: TGTGCCAGCAGTTACGGGCAGCGCACAGATACGCAGTATTTT.

The rearrangement links TRBV11-2 to TRBJ2-3; D is perhaps TRBD2 (5 bases). V gave up 5 bases and J gave up 4 bases, with 16 bases separating them. This CDR3 has 15 residues. Germline CDR1 reads SGHAT; CDR2 reads FQNNGV. This chain's CDR3 is CASSAPVSLADTQYF. CDR3 nucleotides: TGTGCCAGCAGCGCGCCGGTGTCACTAGCAGATACGCAGTATTTT.

J is TRBJ1-2 and V is TRBV5-1; 11 positions match TRBD1. Trimming took 4 bases from V and 7 from J; bases not matched to a gene: 3. The CDR3 runs 13 residues. The germline V gene has CDR1 SGHRS and CDR2 YFSETQ. CDR3 bases: TGCGCCAGCAGCCCAGGGACAGGGGGTGGCTACACCTTC. Its protein product is CASSPGTGGGYTF. Complete variable domain (other parts from reference TRBV5-1 and TRBJ1-2): KAGVTQTPRYLIKTRGQQVTLSCSPISGHRSVSWYQQTPGQGLQFLFEYFSETQRNKGNFPGRFSGRQFSNSRSEMNVSTLELGDSALYLCASSPGTGGGYTFGSGTRLTVV.

The rearrangement links TRBV6-4 to TRBJ1-5; 7 bases agree with TRBD1. From germline, CDR1 is MRHNA and CDR2 SNTAGT. V lost 6 bases, J lost 9 bases, and 8 bases stayed unmatched. The CDR3 is 13 residues long. CDR3 region: CASSDRAGLPQHF. CDR3 coding DNA: TGTGCCAGCAGCGACAGGGCGGGGCTGCCCCAGCATTTT.

The chain combines TRBV5-4 with TRBJ1-2; 9 bases are shared with TRBD1. Germline V gene data show CDR1 as SGHNT and CDR2 as YYREEE (reference sequence). Unmatched junction bases numbered 8, after V lost 3 bases and J lost 2 bases. CDR3 length equals 16 residues. The CDR3 protein is CASSSPGTGKNYGYTF. For the CDR3, the DNA is TGTGCCAGCAGCTCCCCCGGGACAGGGAAGAACTATGGCTACACCTTC.

This clone was detected once. V usage is TRBV12-5 and J usage is TRBJ2-3; no clear D. Trimming pared 4 bases from V and 3 bases from J, leaving 20 bases between. Germline-derived CDR1 and CDR2 are LGHNT and FRNRAP. This CDR3 has 17 amino acids. CDR3 sequence (DNA): TGTGCTAGTGGTTCCCAAATATCCCTACCCGCGACAGATACGCAGTATTTT. Translated, it gives CASGSQISLPATDTQYF.

The V call is TRBV7-9, the J call TRBJ2-1; a weak D match, TRBD2 (6 bases). CDR1 and CDR2 (germline): SEHNR, FQNEAQ (reference sequence). The CDR3 length is 14 residues. With 8 bases removed from V and 0 bases from J, the gap between germline ends came to 11 bases. This CDR3 reads CASPRGSSYNEQFF. CDR3 in DNA: TGTGCCAGCCCCCGGGGGAGCTCCTACAATGAGCAGTTCTTC.

J is TRBJ2-5 and V is TRBV7-6; the D gene is possibly TRBD2 (6 bases). Germline CDR1 SGHVS, CDR2 FNYEAQ. This CDR3 contains 15 residues. Trimming removed 1 base at V and 4 bases at J, with 13 bases between. Here the CDR3 reads CASSLGGGGGETQYF. CDR3 coding DNA: TGTGCCAGCAGCTTAGGGGGAGGCGGCGGAGAGACCCAGTACTTC.

The rearrangement uses TRBV4-3 and TRBJ2-3, with 7 positions matching TRBD2. The germline V gene encodes CDR1 LGHNA and CDR2 YSLEER. Unmatched junction bases numbered 15, after V lost 3 bases and J lost 6 bases. The CDR3 is made up of 17 amino acids. CDR3 nucleotide sequence: TGCGCCAGCAGCCACGAAAAACTAGCGACCAGGAGGGATACGCAGTATTTT. It codes for CASSHEKLATRRDTQYF.